This TCR beta chain is from a study of beta chain features in type 1 diabetes. Whole-study results and caveats: For TCRB rearrangement, an influence of HLA type remained unresolved here. Equally in patients and controls, PCR might preferentially amplify shorter templates. Among all four CD4+ subsets, Type 1 diabetes patients had TCRB CDR3s that were moderately but significantly shorter.

After removal of 6 bases from V and 7 bases from J, the junction contained 6 bases not matched to a gene. CDR3 length: 13 amino acids. CDR1 is SGHVS and CDR2 is FQNEAQ in the germline V gene. Regarding this clone: What it binds is unknown. Other DNA variants within this sample encode the same CDR3.

CD4+ cells of the naive, central memory, regulatory and stem cell-like memory types were sorted via CD45RO/CCR7/CD25/CD127/CD95/CD27. Isolated RNA was reverse transcribed in full, so expressed TCRB transcripts were sequenced. Clones were read by immunoSEQ multiplex PCR, and TCRdb kept only the in-frame ones, dropping some. This table has about 13,000 clones, roughly half appearing once. The receptor was isolated from a man aged 18 to 29 in good health. Sample: stem cell memory CD4+ T cells from blood. The chain combines TRBV7-8 with TRBJ2-7, with 10 bases aligning to TRBD1. CDR3: CASRKGQGGEQYF. CDR3 in DNA: TGTGCCAGCAGAAAAGGACAGGGGGGTGAGCAGTACTTC.